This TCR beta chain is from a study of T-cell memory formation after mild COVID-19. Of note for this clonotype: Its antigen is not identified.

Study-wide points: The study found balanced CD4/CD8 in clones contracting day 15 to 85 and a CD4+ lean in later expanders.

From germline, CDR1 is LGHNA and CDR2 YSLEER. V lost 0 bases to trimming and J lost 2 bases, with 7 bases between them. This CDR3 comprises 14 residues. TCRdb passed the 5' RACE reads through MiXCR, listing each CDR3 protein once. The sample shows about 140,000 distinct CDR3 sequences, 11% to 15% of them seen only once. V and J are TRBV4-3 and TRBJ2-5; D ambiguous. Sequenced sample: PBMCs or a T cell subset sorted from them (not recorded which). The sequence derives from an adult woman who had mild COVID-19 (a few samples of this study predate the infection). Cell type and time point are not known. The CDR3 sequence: CASSQDGSQETQYF. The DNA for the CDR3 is TGCGCCAGCAGCCAAGATGGTAGTCAAGAGACCCAGTACTTC.